This paragraph reports one T cell receptor beta chain. Here immunoSEQ multiplex PCR was the method, and the copy in TCRdb shows in-frame clones only, minus some. The data show roughly 50,000 clones, approximately 79% seen once. This CDR3 has 13 amino acids. CDR1 is SGHDT and CDR2 is YYEEEE in the germline V gene. The germline V and J ends were trimmed by 4 bases and 2 bases, with 9 bases remaining between them. The sample originates from a study of radiotherapy plus CTLA-4 blockade in lung cancer. The J gene is TRBJ2-5, the V gene TRBV5-6, with D hard to call. Source: peripheral blood, taken from a patient treated with radiotherapy plus ipilimumab. The sequence derives from a human donor with non-small cell lung cancer who had stable disease on radiotherapy plus ipilimumab. The CDR3 DNA is TGTGCCAGCAGCCAACCCGGACAAGAGACCCAGTACTTC. Translating gives CASSQPGQETQYF.